These 2 T cell receptor beta chains came from one sample sequenced in a study of shared clonotypes between healthy human individuals. Terminally differentiated effector memory CD45RA+ cells were left out of the naive CD8 fraction, which was CD45RO-negative and positively selected for CCR7. Here immunoSEQ multiplex PCR was the method, and the copy in TCRdb shows in-frame clones only, minus some. The data show around 600,000 clones, with roughly 96% seen just once and around 0.12% held by the top ten. Sequencing was performed on naive CD8+ T cells sorted from blood. The receptors shown here come from a woman in her thirties in good health.

This chain joins TRBV10-3 and TRBJ2-7, with D possibly matching TRBD1 (7 bases). The CDR3 runs 14 residues. Germline CDR1 reads ENHRY; CDR2 reads SYGVKD. V lost 8 bases to trimming and J lost 0 bases, with 14 bases between them. CDR3 in amino acids: CAIGSGGSSYEQYF. The CDR3 DNA follows: TGTGCCATCGGATCAGGGGGGAGCTCCTACGAGCAGTACTTC.

The J gene is TRBJ2-1, the V gene TRBV12-5; 11 bases agree with TRBD2. Trimming cost V 0 bases and J 2 bases; bases outside gene matches: 3. Germline V gives CDR1 LGHNT, CDR2 FRNRAP. The CDR3 runs to 17 residues. The CDR3 DNA follows: TGTGCTAGTGGTTTGGTTAGCGGGAGGGCCGCCTACAATGAGCAGTTCTTC. Amino acids: CASGLVSGRAAYNEQFF.